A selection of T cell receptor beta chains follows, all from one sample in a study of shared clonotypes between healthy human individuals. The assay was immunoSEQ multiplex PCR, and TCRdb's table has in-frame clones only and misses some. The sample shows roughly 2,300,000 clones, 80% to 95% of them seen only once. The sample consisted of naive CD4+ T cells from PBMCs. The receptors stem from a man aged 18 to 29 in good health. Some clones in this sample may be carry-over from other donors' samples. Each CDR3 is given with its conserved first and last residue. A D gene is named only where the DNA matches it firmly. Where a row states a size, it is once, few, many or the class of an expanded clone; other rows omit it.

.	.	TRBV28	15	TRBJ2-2	CASSSPGLNTGELFF	TGTGCCAGCAGTTCTCCAGGGCTGAACACCGGGGAGCTGTTTTTT
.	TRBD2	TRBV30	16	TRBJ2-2	CAWSPSPSGLPGELFF	TGTGCCTGGAGCCCCTCTCCTAGCGGGCTTCCCGGGGAGCTGTTTTTT
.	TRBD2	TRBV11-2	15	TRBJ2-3	CASSRAPTSVDTQYF	TGTGCCAGCAGCCGTGCCCCGACTAGCGTGGATACGCAGTATTTT
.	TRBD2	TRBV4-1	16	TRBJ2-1	CASSQVAGGSYNEQFF	TGCGCCAGCAGCCAAGTAGCGGGAGGGTCCTACAATGAGCAGTTCTTC
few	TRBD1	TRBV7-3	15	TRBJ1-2	CASSSWDRGTYGYTF	TGTGCCAGCAGCTCCTGGGACAGGGGAACATATGGCTACACCTTC
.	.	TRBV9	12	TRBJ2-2	CASSVSTGELFF	TGTGCCAGCAGCGTATCAACCGGGGAGCTGTTTTTT
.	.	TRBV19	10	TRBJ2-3	CASRADTQYF	TGTGCCAGTAGGGCAGATACGCAGTATTTT
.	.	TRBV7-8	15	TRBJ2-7	CASSLAAGTDYEQYF	TGTGCCAGCAGCTTAGCCGCGGGTACCGACTACGAGCAGTACTTC
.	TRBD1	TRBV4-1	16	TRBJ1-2	CASSQGYPGGNYGYTF	TGCGCCAGCAGCCAAGGGTATCCAGGGGGAAACTATGGCTACACCTTC
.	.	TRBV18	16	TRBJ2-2	CASSPAGGGYTGELFF	TGTGCCAGCTCCCCTGCTGGAGGGGGATACACCGGGGAGCTGTTTTTT
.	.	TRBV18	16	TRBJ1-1	CASSTTNRITGTEAFF	TGTGCCAGCTCGACGACAAACCGGATAACAGGCACTGAAGCTTTCTTT